This T cell receptor (beta chain) originates from a study of blood T cell repertoires in COVID-19. At the level of the study: The origin of the acute and convalescent COVID-19 samples was the United States, Italy and Spain. PBMCs, B-cell-depleted T cells, or T cells were the source of the cDNA or gDNA that made up the material.

This CDR3 is built from 15 residues. The germline V gene encodes CDR1 LNHDA and CDR2 SQIVND (reference sequence). Trimming pared 9 bases from V and 3 bases from J, leaving 20 bases between. Original processing methods: Reference gene primer amplification yielded estimated nucleated cell counts. The table came from immunoSEQ multiplex PCR; TCRdb's copy has only in-frame clones and leaves some out. The DNA was the basis for D and trimming; V, J and clone size are from that table. The sample comprises around 130,000 clones, approximately 92% of which are singletons, and roughly a quarter rests with the top ten.

The receptor was derived from an older man with active or convalescent COVID-19. The chain uses TRBV19 and TRBJ1-2, with D possibly matching TRBD1 (6 bases). Sample: peripheral blood. CDR3 DNA sequence: TGTGCCAGCACTAGGAGCCTGGGACAAGACTATGGCTACACCTTC. Translated, it gives CASTRSLGQDYGYTF.